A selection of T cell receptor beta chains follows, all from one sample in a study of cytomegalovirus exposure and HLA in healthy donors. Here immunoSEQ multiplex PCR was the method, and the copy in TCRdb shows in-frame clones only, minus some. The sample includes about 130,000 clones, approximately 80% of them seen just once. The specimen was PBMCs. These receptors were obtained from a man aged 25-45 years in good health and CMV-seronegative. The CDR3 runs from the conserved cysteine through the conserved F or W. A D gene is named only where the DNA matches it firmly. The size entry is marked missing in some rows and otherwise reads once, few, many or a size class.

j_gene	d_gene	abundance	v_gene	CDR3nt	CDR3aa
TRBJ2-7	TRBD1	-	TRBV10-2	TGCGCCAGCAGTGATATAGCACAGGGGACCTACGAGCAGTACTTC	CASSDIAQGTYEQYF
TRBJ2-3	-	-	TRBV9	TGTGCCAGCAGTCCCGGGACTTCCCTAGGGATGGATACGCAGTATTTT	CASSPGTSLGMDTQYF
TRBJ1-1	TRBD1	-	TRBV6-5	TGTGCCAGCGAAACAGGGGGACGCACTGAAGCTTTCTTT	CASETGGRTEAFF
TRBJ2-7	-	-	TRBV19	TGTGCCAGTTCCCCCAGGGGTCGCGGGTACGAGCAGTACTTC	CASSPRGRGYEQYF
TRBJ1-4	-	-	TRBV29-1	TGCAGCGTTGGGACCCGGGATCTTGCAACTAATGAAAAACTGTTTTTT	CSVGTRDLATNEKLFF
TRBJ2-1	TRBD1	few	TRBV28	TGTGCCAGCAGTTACTTACTCAACAGGGGGCCAAAACCCTCCTACAATGAGCAGTTCTTC	CASSYLLNRGPKPSYNEQFF
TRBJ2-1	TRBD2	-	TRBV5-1	TGCGCCAGCAGCGAAACCCTGACTAGCGGAGAATCCTACAATGAGCAGTTCTTC	CASSETLTSGESYNEQFF
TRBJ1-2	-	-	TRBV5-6	TGTGCCAGCAGTTTCAACAGGGACTATGGCTACACCTTC	CASSFNRDYGYTF
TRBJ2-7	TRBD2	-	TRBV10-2	TGCGCCAGCAGCCCCGGGGGTAGCGGGAGCTACGAGCAGTACTTC	CASSPGGSGSYEQYF
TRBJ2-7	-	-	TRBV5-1	TGCGCCAGCAGCTTGGGGCAAAAGAACGAGCAGTACTTC	CASSLGQKNEQYF
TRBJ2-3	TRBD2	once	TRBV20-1	TGCATAGCGGGAGGACCAGATACGCAGTATTTT	CIAGGPDTQYF
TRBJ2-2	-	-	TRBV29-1	TGCAGCGTTGGGCAGACAGCGAACACCGGGGAGCTGTTTTTT	CSVGQTANTGELFF
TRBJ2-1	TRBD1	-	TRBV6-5	TGTGCCAGCAGTTACGGTGGGACAGGACCGGCTGAGCAGTTCTTC	CASSYGGTGPAEQFF
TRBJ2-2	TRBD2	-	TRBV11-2	TGTGCCAGCAGCCCCGAACTAGCGAGAAGGACCGGGGAGCTGTTTTTT	CASSPELARRTGELFF
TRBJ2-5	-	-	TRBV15	TGTGCCACCAGCAGAGATCGCGTGGTCGTGGAGACCCAGTACTTC	CATSRDRVVVETQYF
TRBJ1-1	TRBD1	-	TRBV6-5	TGTGCCAGCAGTCGTCGGACAGGGATAAGCACTGAAGCTTTCTTT	CASSRRTGISTEAFF
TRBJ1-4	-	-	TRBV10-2	TGCGCCAGCAGCGGGAGTTCGCGGGCTAATGAAAAACTGTTTTTT	CASSGSSRANEKLFF
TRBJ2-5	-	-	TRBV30	TGTGCCTGGAGCCCTAATTGGGAGACCCAGTACTTC	CAWSPNWETQYF
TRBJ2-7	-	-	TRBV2	TGTGCCAGCAGTGCTAGTCTATCCTACGAGCAGTACTTC	CASSASLSYEQYF
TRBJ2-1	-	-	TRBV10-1	TGCGCCAGCAGTGAGTCCGCGCACGGGTATGAGCAGTTCTTC	CASSESAHGYEQFF
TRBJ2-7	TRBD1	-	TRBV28	TGTGCCAGCAGTGCCCCCGGACAGGGACGTAGCTACGAGCAGTACTTC	CASSAPGQGRSYEQYF
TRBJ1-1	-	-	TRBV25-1	TGTGCCAGCAGTGGAGGGACAACGAAAGCTTTCTTT	CASSGGTTKAFF
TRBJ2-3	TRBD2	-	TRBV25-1	TGTGCCAGCAGGACAAAGTGGCGGGAGGAAGGAGATATTGATACGCAGTATTTT	CASRTKWREEGDIDTQYF
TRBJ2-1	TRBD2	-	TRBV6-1	TGTGCCAGCAGTGAAGGGCTAGCGGGGAGTGTTTCCTACAATGAGCAGTTCTTC	CASSEGLAGSVSYNEQFF
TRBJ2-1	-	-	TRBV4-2	TGTGCCAGCAGCCAATATAATGAGCAGTTCTTC	CASSQYNEQFF
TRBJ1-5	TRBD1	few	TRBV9	TGTGCCAGCAGCGGGGACAGCACTTCTCAGCCCCAGCATTTT	CASSGDSTSQPQHF
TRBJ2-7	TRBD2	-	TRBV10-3	TGTGCCATCAGTGAGAGCGGGACCTACGAGCAGTACTTC	CAISESGTYEQYF
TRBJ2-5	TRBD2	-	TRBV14	TGTGCCAGCAGCCAGGACTACTTAGCGGGAGTGTCAGAAGAGACCCAGTACTTC	CASSQDYLAGVSEETQYF
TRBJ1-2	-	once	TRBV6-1	TGTGCCAGCAGTGAAGTTCAGTATGGCTACACCTTC	CASSEVQYGYTF
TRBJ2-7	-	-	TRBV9	TGTGCCAGCAGCGTAGCCTCTGAGGACTACGAGCAGTACTTC	CASSVASEDYEQYF
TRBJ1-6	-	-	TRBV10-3	TGTGCCATCAGTGCTACAGGGAATTCACCCCTCCACTTT	CAISATGNSPLHF
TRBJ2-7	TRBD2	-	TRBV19	TGTGCCAGTAACCCACTAGCGCAGGACGAGCAGTACTTC	CASNPLAQDEQYF
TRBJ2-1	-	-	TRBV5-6	TGTGCCAGCAGCTTGGGTAGCGTAAGCTCCTACAATGAGCAGTTCTTC	CASSLGSVSSYNEQFF
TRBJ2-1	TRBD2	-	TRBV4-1	TGCGCCAGCAGCCAAGTGATAGCGGGAGTTGGTGAGCAGTTCTTC	CASSQVIAGVGEQFF
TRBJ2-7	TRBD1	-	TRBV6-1	TGTGCCAGCAGTGGGACAGGGAGCAGCTCCTACGAGCAGTACTTC	CASSGTGSSSYEQYF
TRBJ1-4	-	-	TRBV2	TGTGCCAGCAATCGAGGAGGGGCCGCCGCCTATGAAAAACTGTTTTTT	CASNRGGAAAYEKLFF
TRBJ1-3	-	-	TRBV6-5	TGTGCCAGCAGGTGGGGGGGCTCTGGAAACACCATATATTTT	CASRWGGSGNTIYF
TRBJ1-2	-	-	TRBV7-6	TGTGCCAGCAGCTCCGGGACATCCACGGCCTATGGCTACACCTTC	CASSSGTSTAYGYTF
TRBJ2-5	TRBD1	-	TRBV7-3	TGTGCCAGCAGCCTCGGACAGGGGGGAACCCAGTACTTC	CASSLGQGGTQYF
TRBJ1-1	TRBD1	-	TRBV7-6	TGTGCCAGCAGCTTGCAGGGACAGGGAATGAACACTGAAGCTTTCTTT	CASSLQGQGMNTEAFF
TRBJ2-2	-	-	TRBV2	TGTGCCAGCAGTGAATTCGCGACTTTGAACACCGGGGAGCTGTTTTTT	CASSEFATLNTGELFF
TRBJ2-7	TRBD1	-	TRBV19	TGTGCCAGTAGGATGAAATGGGGGCAGGGGGCTAAGCAGTACTTC	CASRMKWGQGAKQYF